A single sample is the source of the 17 T cell receptor beta chains below, sequenced in a study of T cell responses to AZD1222 COVID-19 vaccine (TCRdb year 2021). What this sample's time point label stands for: baseline before first vaccination. Preparation of the library involved the immunoSEQ multiplex PCR assay. TCRdb stores this immuneACCESS table with in-frame sequences only. Part of the clones is absent; in the studies checked, under half of the shortfall reflects unresolved V genes, and no reason is known for the rest. This sample lists fewer than 110,000 clones; 91% were detected once. 45% of the sample belongs to the ten largest clones. Sequenced material: peripheral blood, taken on day 0 of AZD1222 vaccination. Receptors were obtained from an adult in good health.

The V call is TRBV9, the J call TRBJ2-7, with D tentatively TRBD1 or TRBD2 (5 bases each). Germline CDR1 reads SGDLS; CDR2 reads YYNGEE. Trimming removed 4 bases at V and 3 bases at J, with 17 bases between. The CDR3 totals 15 residues. In DNA form, the CDR3 reads TGTGCCAGCAGCCCCCAGGTCGGGGCGATCTACGAGCAGTACTTC. This codes for CASSPQVGAIYEQYF.

This chain joins TRBV28 and TRBJ1-5; 8 nucleotides agree with TRBD1. The CDR3 spans 15 residues. Germline V gene sequence: CDR1 MDHEN, CDR2 SYDVKM. V lost 4 bases, J lost 6 bases, and 8 bases stayed unmatched. CDR3 DNA: TGTGCCAGCAGTTGGGAGGACAGGGCGGCTCAGCCCCAGCATTTT. Its translation: CASSWEDRAAQPQHF.

The chain joins TRBV5-1 to TRBJ1-2; D is possibly TRBD1 (6 bases). CDR1 and CDR2 from the germline V gene are SGHRS and YFSETQ. The CDR3 runs to 14 residues. Deletions cut 5 bases from V and 0 bases from J, with 11 bases between. The CDR3 here is CASRSGQTNYGYTF. The CDR3 DNA reads as TGCGCCAGCAGAAGTGGACAGACTAACTATGGCTACACCTTC.

This CDR3 reads CASSLGLAGSEQYF. For the CDR3, the DNA is TGTGCCAGCAGCTTAGGACTAGCGGGAAGCGAGCAGTACTTC. This chain links TRBV7-9 with TRBJ2-7, with TRBD2 matching 11 bases. Germline CDR1 SEHNR, CDR2 FQNEAQ (reference sequence). After removal of 1 base from V and 6 bases from J, the junction contained 2 bases not matched to a gene. The CDR3 is 14 amino acids.

Concerning this clone itself: At one boundary the junction diverges from the germline segment, which might be a read error. The chain employs TRBV3-1 (or the pseudogene TRBV3-2) and TRBJ2-3; 7 nucleotides agree with TRBD1. In germline, CDR1 is LGHDT, CDR2 YNNKEL (reference sequence). The CDR3 runs 14 residues. In DNA, the CDR3 is TGTGCCAGCAGCGAAGACAGGGTCGATGATACGCAGTATTTT. It translates to CASSEDRVDDTQYF.

This chain links TRBV3-1 (or the pseudogene TRBV3-2) with TRBJ1-2; D remains ambiguous. The CDR3 spans 13 residues. V dropped 1 base and J dropped 8 bases, with 11 bases sitting between them. Germline assignment: CDR1 LGHDT and CDR2 YNNKEL (reference sequence). CDR3: CASSQGLTGGYTF. The CDR3 nucleotides are TGTGCCAGCAGCCAAGGCCTTACCGGGGGCTACACCTTC.

The chain is built from TRBV6-6 and TRBJ2-3; D possibly corresponds to TRBD2 (7 bases). The V and J ends lost 2 bases and 0 bases respectively, with 12 bases between them. The CDR3 has 16 amino acids. Germline V CDR1 and CDR2: MNHNY, SVGAGI (reference sequence). The CDR3 sequence is CASSYGRGRSTDTQYF. The CDR3 DNA reads TGTGCCAGCAGTTACGGGCGGGGGCGAAGCACAGATACGCAGTATTTT.

V is TRBV3-1 (or the pseudogene TRBV3-2) and J is TRBJ1-1; 8 bases map to TRBD1. The CDR3 is 14 residues long. Germline V CDR1 and CDR2: LGHDT, YNNKEL (reference sequence). V was pared by 2 bases and J by 4 bases, with 3 bases of the junction left unmatched. CDR3 nucleotide sequence: TGTGCCAGCAGCCAAAGGCAGGGGGCCACTGAAGCTTTCTTT. This sequence encodes CASSQRQGATEAFF.

The V call is TRBV5-1, the J call TRBJ2-1, with a possible D match to TRBD1 (6 bases). The CDR3 consists of 15 residues. Germline loops: CDR1 SGHRS, CDR2 YFSETQ. V lost 0 bases, J lost 5 bases, and 12 bases lay in between. CDR3 in amino acids: CASSLVVGADNEQFF. The CDR3 region has the DNA TGCGCCAGCAGCTTGGTTGTGGGGGCCGACAATGAGCAGTTCTTC.

The rearrangement links TRBV5-5 to TRBJ1-2; D unresolved. V shed 4 bases and J shed 0 bases, with 10 bases lying between them. The CDR3 is 14 residues long. Germline lookup yields CDR1 SGHKS and CDR2 YYEKEE (reference sequence). CDR3 coding DNA: TGTGCCAGCAGCGCGTTGGGGTCTAACTATGGCTACACCTTC. It translates to CASSALGSNYGYTF.

V and J are TRBV11-2 and TRBJ2-7; D gene ambiguous. Germline-derived CDR1 and CDR2 are SGHAT and FQNNGV. Trimming removed 2 bases from V and 11 bases from J, with 13 bases in between. The CDR3 has 12 amino acids. CDR3 region: CASSLSGADEYF. In DNA, the CDR3 is TGTGCCAGCAGCTTAAGTGGCGCGGACGAGTACTTC. The full variable domain, with the rest looked up from reference TRBV11-2 and TRBJ2-7, is EAGVAQSPRYKIIEKRQSVAFWCNPISGHATLYWYQQILGQGPKLLIQFQNNGVVDDSQLPKDRFSAERLKGVDSTLKIQPAKLEDSAVYLCASSLSGADEYFGPGTRLTVT.

This sequence joins TRBV28 and TRBJ1-1, with D unclear. Trimming took off 5 bases at V and 6 bases at J, with 13 bases between the two ends. CDR1 and CDR2 (germline): MDHEN, SYDVKM. The CDR3 has 13 amino acids. Here the CDR3 DNA reads TGTGCCAGCAGTACCCCAAGTTCGGCTGAAGCTTTCTTT. Amino acid sequence: CASSTPSSAEAFF.

The chain is built from TRBV27 and TRBJ2-7, with D perhaps TRBD2 (5 bases). The CDR3 is made up of 14 amino acids. The V and J ends lost 5 bases and 4 bases respectively, with 15 bases between them. Germline CDR1 MNHEY, CDR2 SMNVEV (reference sequence). CDR3 in amino acids: CASSTRGYYYEQYF. The CDR3 nucleotides are TGTGCCAGCAGTACCCGGGGATACTATTACGAGCAGTACTTC.

The chain couples TRBV10-2 to TRBJ1-5; 8 bases align to TRBD1. The germline V gene encodes CDR1 WSHSY and CDR2 SAAADI. The junction had 2 bases not matched to a gene; V was cut back by 4 bases and J by 6 bases. The CDR3 covers 13 residues. The CDR3 loop reads CASSVQGGQPQHF. The CDR3 DNA reads TGCGCCAGCAGTGTACAGGGGGGTCAGCCCCAGCATTTT.

This rearrangement joins TRBV28 to TRBJ1-5; perhaps TRBD1 as D (6 bases). Germline values: CDR1 MDHEN, CDR2 SYDVKM. There are 15 residues in the CDR3. The V gene lost 6 bases and the J gene lost 7 bases, with 19 bases spanning the gap. CDR3 bases: TGTGCCAGCAGCGGAGGGGGTAAGGTCGGCCAGCCCCAGCATTTT. This translates into CASSGGGKVGQPQHF.

There are a few counts of this clone. The chain couples TRBV19 to TRBJ1-5; 12 bases line up with TRBD1. The CDR3 length is 14 residues. Unmatched junction bases numbered 2, after V lost 6 bases and J lost 5 bases. The germline V gene encodes CDR1 LNHDA and CDR2 SQIVND (reference sequence). For the CDR3, the DNA is TGTGCCAGTAGGGGACAGGGGGCGGATCAGCCCCAGCATTTT. Protein: CASRGQGADQPQHF.

The J gene is TRBJ2-1, the V gene TRBV3-1 (or the pseudogene TRBV3-2), with D unclear. Germline V CDR1 and CDR2: LGHDT, YNNKEL (reference sequence). Trimming pared 1 base from V and 4 bases from J, leaving 8 bases between. The CDR3 has 14 amino acids. The CDR3 DNA is TGTGCCAGCAGCCAAGGGTTGGGGTACAATGAGCAGTTCTTC. The encoded protein is CASSQGLGYNEQFF.